These T cell receptor beta chains were read from a single sample in a study of blood T cells in healthy people across ages. Each CDR3 protein is one row after TCRdb ran MiXCR on the 5' RACE reads. Of roughly 800,000 distinct CDR3 sequences in the sample, about 62% were seen once. Sample: blood. These receptors came from a man aged 25 to 40 in good health. Each CDR3 is given with its conserved first and last residue. The D gene is left open where the match is weak. The size of a clone is reported for some rows only, either as once, few or many, or as a class for expanded clones.

v_call	d_call	clone_size	j_call	cdr3_aa	cdr3_nt
TRBV4-2	TRBD1	NA	TRBJ1-2	CASSRTGAYGYTF	TGTGCCAGCAGCCGAACAGGGGCCTATGGCTACACCTTC
TRBV7-2	NA	NA	TRBJ2-5	CASSGSGYQETQYF	TGTGCCAGCAGCGGGTCGGGGTACCAAGAGACCCAGTACTTC
TRBV7-8	NA	NA	TRBJ2-2	CASSLRSSSSGELFF	TGTGCCAGCAGCTTAAGGTCTTCGAGTTCCGGGGAGCTGTTTTTT
TRBV12-3/TRBV12-4	NA	NA	TRBJ2-2	CASTLRGLNTGELFF	TGTGCCAGCACCCTTCGGGGACTGAACACCGGGGAGCTGTTTTTT
TRBV7-2	NA	few	TRBJ2-7	CASSGGADSSSYEQYF	TGTGCCAGCAGCGGGGGGGCGGACAGCTCCTCCTACGAGCAGTACTTC
TRBV12-3/TRBV12-4	TRBD2	once	TRBJ2-7	CASMVERGATYEQYF	TGTGCCAGCATGGTGGAGCGGGGGGCTACCTACGAGCAGTACTTC
TRBV2	NA	few	TRBJ1-1	CASSEGRRWAEAFF	TGTGCCAGCAGTGAGGGGCGGCGATGGGCTGAAGCTTTCTTT
TRBV9	NA	NA	TRBJ1-2	CASSGSGPSGYTF	TGTGCCAGCAGCGGCAGCGGCCCTAGTGGCTACACCTTC
TRBV9	TRBD2	NA	TRBJ2-3	CASSRTSGSPVDTQYF	TGTGCCAGCAGCCGGACTAGCGGGAGCCCTGTGGATACGCAGTATTTT
TRBV28	TRBD2	once	TRBJ2-3	CASSLGGSIDTQYF	TGTGCCAGCAGTTTGGGCGGGAGCATAGATACGCAGTATTTT
TRBV20-1	NA	NA	TRBJ2-1	CSARSGFNEQFF	TGCAGTGCTAGATCAGGGTTCAATGAGCAGTTCTTC
TRBV7-2	TRBD2	few	TRBJ2-1	CASRVSGGVSSYNEQFF	TGTGCCAGCAGGGTTAGCGGGGGAGTAAGCTCCTACAATGAGCAGTTCTTC
TRBV7-2	NA	few	TRBJ1-6	CASSPPRDSPLHF	TGTGCCAGCAGCCCGCCACGGGATTCACCCCTCCACTTT
TRBV7-9	NA	NA	TRBJ2-7	CASSLSRVSSYEQYF	TGTGCCAGCAGCTTATCTCGGGTGAGCTCCTACGAGCAGTACTTC
TRBV4-1	TRBD1	NA	TRBJ2-1	CASSQDSAGTGLNEQFF	TGCGCCAGCAGCCAAGATTCTGCCGGGACAGGGCTAAATGAGCAGTTCTTC
TRBV20-1	NA	NA	TRBJ2-4	CSASLTGRPCGQYF	TGCAGTGCTTCCTTGACAGGTAGACCTTGCGGGCAGTACTTC
TRBV27	NA	few	TRBJ2-1	CASSTDLLEQFF	TGTGCCAGCAGTACAGACCTTCTGGAGCAGTTCTTC
TRBV6-1	NA	NA	TRBJ2-1	CASSRGGTPYNEQFF	TGTGCCAGCAGTCGAGGCGGGACGCCCTACAATGAGCAGTTCTTC
TRBV27	NA	NA	TRBJ2-1	CASSVGLVNEQFF	TGTGCCAGCAGTGTAGGGTTGGTAAATGAGCAGTTCTTC
TRBV28	NA	NA	TRBJ2-5	CASIGGPETQYF	TGTGCCAGCATCGGGGGCCCAGAGACCCAGTACTTC
TRBV20-1	NA	few	TRBJ2-3	CSATEGPTDTQYF	TGCAGTGCTACAGAAGGGCCAACAGATACGCAGTATTTT
TRBV6-1	NA	NA	TRBJ2-1	CASRAPSDEQFF	TGTGCCAGCAGAGCTCCATCGGATGAGCAGTTCTTC
TRBV28	TRBD1	once	TRBJ2-7	CATWDRGSYEQYF	TGTGCCACCTGGGACAGGGGGTCCTACGAGCAGTACTTT
TRBV20-1	TRBD1	NA	TRBJ1-5	CSGTRDRETNQPQHF	TGCAGTGGGACCCGGGACAGGGAGACTAATCAGCCCCAGCATTTT
TRBV6-5	NA	NA	TRBJ2-5	CASSYSLLAMREKTQYF	TGTGCCAGCAGTTACAGTCTCCTAGCGATGAGGGAGAAGACCCAGTACTTC
TRBV20-1	NA	NA	TRBJ2-7	CSANPSGARTYEQYF	TGCAGTGCTAATCCGTCAGGGGCTCGGACCTACGAGCAGTACTTC
TRBV20-1	NA	NA	TRBJ2-3	CSAGPSEGAFTDTQYF	TGCAGTGCTGGACCTTCTGAAGGGGCCTTCACAGATACGCAGTATTTT
TRBV20-1	NA	NA	TRBJ1-1	CSARGPGLNTEAFF	TGCAGTGCTAGAGGGCCAGGCCTGAACACTGAAGCTTTCTTT
TRBV13	TRBD2	NA	TRBJ2-5	CTSSLVSSGGQETQYF	TGTACCAGCAGCTTAGTGTCTAGCGGAGGGCAAGAGACCCAGTACTTC
TRBV12-3/TRBV12-4	NA	few	TRBJ1-6	CASSPPASTTLHF	TGTGCCAGCAGCCCCCCCGCGAGTACAACCCTCCACTTT
TRBV5-1	TRBD1	many	TRBJ2-7	CASTVNPTGGYEQYF	TGCGCCAGCACCGTAAACCCGACAGGGGGCTACGAGCAGTACTTC
TRBV29-1	TRBD1	NA	TRBJ1-1	CSGYRGTVMNTEAFF	TGCAGCGGCTACCGCGGGACAGTAATGAACACTGAAGCTTTCTTT
TRBV3-1	NA	NA	TRBJ2-7	CASSQRGLSNYEQYF	TGTGCCAGCAGCCAAAGGGGCCTTTCGAACTACGAGCAGTACTTC
TRBV4-3	NA	NA	TRBJ2-1	CASSQESGLAFYEQFF	TGCGCCAGCAGCCAAGAAAGTGGGCTAGCGTTCTATGAGCAGTTCTTC
TRBV5-4	NA	NA	TRBJ2-1	CASSLAVRDWDSNEQFF	TGTGCCAGCAGCTTGGCCGTCCGGGACTGGGACTCCAATGAGCAGTTCTTC
TRBV20-1	TRBD1	NA	TRBJ1-4	CSARGTGAATNEKLFF	TGCAGTGCTAGAGGGACAGGGGCGGCAACTAATGAAAAACTGTTTTTT
TRBV7-9	NA	NA	TRBJ2-5	CASSYDRGSGGETQYF	TGTGCCAGCAGCTACGATCGGGGCTCAGGCGGAGAGACCCAGTACTTC
TRBV29-1	NA	NA	TRBJ1-1	CSVEWRGTEAFF	TGCAGCGTTGAATGGAGGGGCACTGAAGCTTTCTTT
TRBV20-1	NA	NA	TRBJ2-7	CSARSGTAPYEQYF	TGCAGTGCTAGGTCAGGGACCGCACCGTACGAGCAGTACTTC
TRBV4-2	TRBD2	NA	TRBJ2-7	CASSPSALAEISYKQYF	TGTGCCAGCAGCCCATCGGCACTAGCGGAGATCTCTTACAAGCAGTACTTC
TRBV7-9	NA	NA	TRBJ2-1	CATGVWGAYNEQFF	TGTGCCACAGGGGTATGGGGGGCGTACAATGAGCAGTTCTTC
TRBV7-2	TRBD2	once	TRBJ2-7	CASSFSLAGSSYEQYF	TGTGCCAGCAGCTTCAGTCTAGCGGGAAGCTCCTACGAGCAGTACTTC
TRBV3-1	NA	NA	TRBJ2-7	CASSQAPDSYEQYF	TGTGCCAGCAGCCAAGCTCCCGACTCCTACGAGCAGTACTTC
TRBV7-2	TRBD2	NA	TRBJ2-1	CASSPQLLAGGNYNEQFF	TGTGCCAGCAGCCCCCAGCTACTAGCGGGAGGAAACTACAATGAGCAGTTCTTC
TRBV6-5	NA	NA	TRBJ1-1	CASSYLDSRSVGTEAFF	TGTGCCAGCAGTTACTTGGACAGCCGGTCGGTGGGCACTGAAGCTTTCTTT